This T cell receptor beta chain was observed in a study of vaccination and CD4 T cells after COVID-19. J gave up 7 bases and V 4 bases, and 14 bases lay outside the gene matches. Germline loops: CDR1 SGHTA, CDR2 FQGNSA. The CDR3 totals 16 residues. Time point defined: late sampling 161 to 241 days after vaccination in a few convalescent patients. Treatment indicated: roughly nine-day PBMC culture with coronavirus spike peptide pools or control peptides (ViraFEST assay). The Oncomine TCR Beta short-read assay was what sequenced the DNA obtained from cultured CD4+ T cells. In TCRdb, the PCR reads were re-called with MiXCR into one record per CDR3 protein. The sample holds more than 15,000 distinct CDR3 sequences, more than 40% seen once. There are many counts of this clonotype. Its target is unknown.

This clonotype originated in a human donor who had recovered from COVID-19. This chain uses TRBV7-2 with TRBJ2-7; TRBD1 matches 9 bases. Sequenced here: CD4+ T cells from blood, cultured in vitro, sampled about 7 months after SARS-CoV-2 vaccination. The CDR3 is CASSSLTGTGMWEQYF. CDR3 DNA: TGTGCCAGCAGCTCACTTACCGGGACAGGGATGTGGGAGCAGTACTTC. Full variable domain (missing parts from reference TRBV7-2 and TRBJ2-7): GAGVSQSPSNKVTEKGKDVELRCDPISGHTALYWYRQSLGQGLEFLIYFQGNSAPDKSGLPSDRFSAERTGGSVSTLTIQRTQQEDSAVYLCASSSLTGTGMWEQYFGPGTRLTVT.